These 10 T cell receptor beta chains share one sample of origin, sequenced in a study of shared clonotypes between healthy human individuals. Data came from immunoSEQ multiplex PCR; TCRdb stores just in-frame clones and leaves some out. The table has some 2 million clones, less than 95% seen once. Naivety among CD8 cells was defined by CD45RO negativity and positive CCR7 selection, thereby excluding terminally differentiated effector memory CD45RA+ cells. Sample: naive CD8+ T cells sorted from blood. The receptors come from a young man in good health.

This clone was counted a single time. The rearrangement uses TRBV28 and TRBJ2-7; the D is unclear. V lost 3 bases, J lost 1 base, and 10 bases lay in between. The germline CDR1 and CDR2 sequences are MDHEN and SYDVKM. CDR3 length equals 14 residues. The CDR3 protein is CASSFPAGSYEQYF. CDR3 DNA sequence: TGTGCCAGCAGTTTCCCCGCCGGGTCCTACGAGCAGTACTTC.

The V gene is TRBV6-1, the J gene TRBJ2-7; 13 bases are shared with TRBD2. CDR3 length: 15 amino acids. In germline, CDR1 is MNHNS, CDR2 SASEGT. Unmatched junction bases numbered 4, after V lost 7 bases and J lost 1 base. CDR3 DNA: TGTGCCAGCAAGGGGGGACTAGCGGGGTCCTACGAGCAGTACTTC. The encoded protein is CASKGGLAGSYEQYF.

CDR3 DNA sequence: TGTGCCAGCAGCTTTCTCACGGGCTATGGCTACACCTTC. Translation gives CASSFLTGYGYTF. The rearrangement joins TRBV11-2 to TRBJ1-2; D remains ambiguous. Germline CDR1 is SGHAT and CDR2 is FQNNGV. The V and J ends lost 3 bases and 4 bases respectively, with 9 bases between them. This CDR3 has 13 residues. The full variable domain, its missing parts supplied by reference TRBV11-2 and TRBJ1-2, is EAGVAQSPRYKIIEKRQSVAFWCNPISGHATLYWYQQILGQGPKLLIQFQNNGVVDDSQLPKDRFSAERLKGVDSTLKIQPAKLEDSAVYLCASSFLTGYGYTFGSGTRLTVV.

V is TRBV9 and J is TRBJ2-7, with a tentative D call TRBD1 (6 bases). This CDR3 is built from 14 residues. V was clipped by 0 bases and J by 6 bases, with 13 bases between them. Germline values: CDR1 SGDLS, CDR2 YYNGEE. Written as DNA, the CDR3 is TGTGCCAGCAGCGTAGAACAGGGAACGGGCGAGCAGTACTTC. Protein: CASSVEQGTGEQYF.

V usage is TRBV11-2 and J usage is TRBJ1-2; D may be TRBD1 (5 bases). This CDR3 contains 14 residues. Germline CDR1 is SGHAT and CDR2 is FQNNGV. V lost 4 bases to trimming and J lost 2 bases, with 11 bases between them. The chain's CDR3 is CASSSPTVNYGYTF. The CDR3 DNA follows: TGTGCCAGCAGCTCACCGACAGTCAACTATGGCTACACCTTC. Full variable domain (rest looked up from reference TRBV11-2 and TRBJ1-2): EAGVAQSPRYKIIEKRQSVAFWCNPISGHATLYWYQQILGQGPKLLIQFQNNGVVDDSQLPKDRFSAERLKGVDSTLKIQPAKLEDSAVYLCASSSPTVNYGYTFGSGTRLTVV.

Of note for this clone: Additional DNA sequences in this sample encode the identical CDR3. The chain joins TRBV27 to TRBJ2-5; possible D gene TRBD1, 5 bases. With 2 bases removed from V and 1 base from J, the gap between germline ends came to 5 bases. Germline V gene lookup returns CDR1 MNHEY and CDR2 SMNVEV (reference sequence). This CDR3 has 13 amino acids. The CDR3 sequence is CASSLGAQETQYF. The CDR3 bases are TGTGCCAGCAGTTTAGGGGCCCAAGAGACCCAGTACTTC.

A note on this clone: The identical CDR3 is also encoded by other nucleotide sequences in the sample. This chain uses TRBV6-1 with TRBJ2-7, with D uncertain. Trimming took off 2 bases at V and 2 bases at J, with 7 bases between the two ends. Germline assignment: CDR1 MNHNS and CDR2 SASEGT. The length of the CDR3 is 13 residues. CDR3 bases: TGTGCCAGCAGTGAAACCGGGCCCTACGAGCAGTACTTC. This gives the protein CASSETGPYEQYF.

The J gene is TRBJ2-7, the V gene TRBV10-1; TRBD2 matches 15 bases. V trimming: 2 bases; J trimming: 4 bases; junction bases outside the gene matches: 6. The CDR3 sequence is 17 residues long. CDR1 and CDR2 (germline): WNHNN, SYGVQD (reference sequence). In DNA form, the CDR3 reads TGCGCCAGCAGTGAGGGGACTAGCGGGAGGCAATATTACGAGCAGTACTTC. This encodes CASSEGTSGRQYYEQYF.

The chain has TRBV6-5 and TRBJ2-3; D may correspond to TRBD1 or TRBD2 (6 bases each). Looked up from germline, CDR1 is MNHEY and CDR2 is SVGAGI. The CDR3 totals 13 residues. Trimming took off 6 bases at V and 8 bases at J, with 15 bases between the two ends. CDR3 nucleotide sequence: TGTGCCAGCAGCCACGCAGAGGGGGGTACGCAGTATTTT. This translates into CASSHAEGGTQYF.

V gene TRBV5-1 combines with J gene TRBJ2-1, with a tentative D call TRBD1 (7 bases). Trimming took 3 bases from V and 4 from J, leaving 14 bases between them. In germline, CDR1 is SGHRS, CDR2 YFSETQ. This CDR3 comprises 15 residues. CDR3 sequence: CASSWGDSRYNEQFF. The CDR3 DNA is TGCGCCAGCAGCTGGGGGGACAGCAGATACAATGAGCAGTTCTTC.